This T cell receptor beta chain is drawn from a study of T cell repertoires in cytomegalovirus infection. The wider study: CMV infection and matching HLA type were both indicated by public TCR beta signatures. Study outcomes and limitations: What dominated the ex vivo response were HLA-C-restricted CMV-specific TCR beta clonotypes.

The count of this clonotype is one. Its antigen is unidentified. TCRdb passed the reads through MiXCR, listing each CDR3 protein once. Of 510,000 or so distinct CDR3 sequences in the sample, around a quarter were seen once. The material sequenced was PBMCs. This clonotype originated in a human donor in good health (CMV status not recorded). Some clones in this sample may be carry-over from other donors' samples.

The CDR3, as DNA: TGTGCCAGCAGCCCCGGACGGAACAGCGAGCAGTACTTC. Translating it yields CASSPGRNSEQYF. V is TRBV6-5 and J is TRBJ2-7; no reliable D call. Germline CDR1 is MNHEY and CDR2 is SVGAGI. The V gene lost 6 bases and the J gene lost 6 bases, with 15 bases spanning the gap. There are 13 residues in the CDR3.